Below are 17 T cell receptor beta chains sequenced from a single sample in a study. TCRdb's table, derived via immunoSEQ multiplex PCR, lists solely in-frame clones and lacks some. The table records 60,000 to 75,000 clones, 90% to 95% of them present only once. Sample: PBMCs. These receptors were collected from a man aged 40-49 years with rheumatoid arthritis.

The genes are TRBV6-2 or TRBV6-3 and TRBJ1-5; 9 nucleotides align to TRBD1. Germline V gives CDR1 MNHEY, CDR2 SVGEGT. J gave up 5 bases and V 2 bases, and 7 bases lay outside the gene matches. The length of the CDR3 is 16 residues. For the CDR3, the DNA is TGTGCCAGCAGTTACATGTGGACAGGGGCCGATCAGCCCCAGCATTTT. It codes for CASSYMWTGADQPQHF.

The chain uses TRBV28 and TRBJ2-7; TRBD1 agrees at 9 bases. The CDR3 has 15 residues. J lost 13 bases, V lost 6 bases, and 19 bases had no gene match. CDR1 and CDR2 from the germline V gene are MDHEN and SYDVKM. The CDR3 region has the DNA TGTGCCAGCAGCGAGCTCAACACTGGACAGGGGCCTCCTTACTTC. This translates into CASSELNTGQGPPYF.

J is TRBJ2-7 and V is TRBV7-2; no firm D call. V lost 2 bases, J lost 0 bases, and 8 bases lay in between. CDR3 length equals 14 residues. Germline values: CDR1 SGHTA, CDR2 FQGNSA. In nucleotides, the CDR3 is TGTGCCAGCAGCTTACAGGCCAGCTCCTACGAGCAGTACTTC. This codes for CASSLQASSYEQYF.

This clone was counted between two and nine times. V and J are TRBV30 and TRBJ1-6, with TRBD1 matching 7 bases. Losses at the gene ends were 4 bases for V and 7 bases for J; bases not matched to a gene: 1. The germline V gene has CDR1 GTSNPN and CDR2 SVGIG (reference sequence). CDR3 length equals 12 residues. Here the CDR3 reads CAWKGQNSPLHF. The CDR3 DNA reads as TGTGCCTGGAAGGGACAGAATTCACCCCTCCACTTT.

The J gene is TRBJ2-4, the V gene TRBV6-5; TRBD2 aligns across 8 bases. CDR1 is MNHEY, CDR2 SVGAGI, per germline. The junction had 11 bases not matched to a gene; V was cut back by 6 bases and J by 7 bases. This CDR3 is 15 amino acids long. CDR3 sequence reads: CASSPGDSGANIQYF. In DNA form, the CDR3 reads TGTGCCAGCAGCCCAGGTGATAGCGGGGCGAACATTCAGTACTTC.

V usage is TRBV27 and J usage is TRBJ1-1; D is undetermined. The CDR3 is 14 amino acids. From germline, CDR1 is MNHEY and CDR2 SMNVEV (reference sequence). V lost 5 bases, J lost 5 bases, and 15 bases lay in between. DNA of the CDR3: TGTGCCAGCAGTAAGACACTCGGGGTGACTGAAGCTTTCTTT. Translation: CASSKTLGVTEAFF.

The rearrangement uses TRBV5-1 and TRBJ2-2, with D possibly TRBD2 on 5 matching bases. The CDR3 contains 15 residues. CDR1 and CDR2 (germline): SGHRS, YFSETQ. Trimming cost V 1 base and J 1 base, with 8 bases left between them. Here the CDR3 DNA reads TGCGCCAGCAGCTTGAACGCGGGGAACACCGGGGAGCTGTTTTTT. Protein sequence: CASSLNAGNTGELFF.

The chain uses TRBV20-1 and TRBJ2-5; TRBD2 matches at 13 bases. Germline assignment: CDR1 DFQATT and CDR2 SNEGSKA (reference sequence). The ends lost 3 bases at V and 4 bases at J; junction bases unmatched: 5. The CDR3 covers 15 residues. The chain's CDR3 is CSASRTSGRRETQYF. CDR3 DNA sequence: TGCAGTGCTAGTCGGACTAGCGGGAGACGAGAGACCCAGTACTTC.

This clone was seen only once. The rearrangement uses TRBV18 and TRBJ1-1, with D uncertain. The CDR3 spans 15 residues. The V and J ends lost 4 bases and 1 base respectively, with 13 bases between them. Germline CDR1 reads KGHSH; CDR2 reads LQKENI. CDR3: CASSLLDGKNTEAFF. In nucleotides, the CDR3 is TGTGCCAGCTCACTACTGGACGGGAAGAACACTGAAGCTTTCTTT.

The genes are TRBV28 and TRBJ2-7, with TRBD1 as a possible D gene (6 bases). Germline values: CDR1 MDHEN, CDR2 SYDVKM. This CDR3 contains 14 residues. Trimming pared 6 bases from V and 1 base from J, leaving 13 bases between. DNA for the CDR3: TGTGCCAGCAGACCGGGACACTCTTCCTACGAGCAGTACTTC. Translated: CASRPGHSSYEQYF.

This chain joins TRBV19 and TRBJ1-4; D gene uncertain. Per germline, CDR1 LNHDA and CDR2 SQIVND (reference sequence). Between the trimmed V and J ends, which lost 4 bases and 4 bases, there was a span of 10 bases. The CDR3 spans 14 residues. The CDR3 loop is CASSTWNSNEKLFF. The CDR3 region has the DNA TGTGCCAGTAGTACTTGGAATAGTAATGAAAAACTGTTTTTT.

The chain links TRBV15 to TRBJ1-6, with 8 bases aligning to TRBD1. The germline CDR1 and CDR2 sequences are LNHNV and YYDKDF (reference sequence). This CDR3 is built from 16 residues. The junction had 11 bases not matched to a gene; V was cut back by 5 bases and J by 8 bases. CDR3 nucleotides: TGTGCCACCAGCGGTAGGACAGGGCTGGGAGATTCACCCCTCCACTTT. It encodes CATSGRTGLGDSPLHF.

The chain recombines TRBV7-3 with TRBJ1-2; possibly TRBD1 for D (6 bases). Per germline, CDR1 SGHTA and CDR2 FQGTGA. Trimming cost V 5 bases and J 8 bases, with 18 bases left between them. The CDR3 is 14 residues long. The CDR3 reads CASSIGNRAGGYTF. CDR3 nucleotides: TGTGCCAGCAGCATCGGAAACAGGGCCGGAGGCTACACCTTC. The full variable domain, rest sourced from reference TRBV7-3 and TRBJ1-2, is GAGVSQTPSNKVTEKGKYVELRCDPISGHTALYWYRQSLGQGPEFLIYFQGTGAADDSGLPNDRFFAVRPEGSVSTLKIQRTERGDSAVYLCASSIGNRAGGYTFGSGTRLTVV.

V is TRBV4-2 and J is TRBJ1-2, with a tentative D call TRBD1 (5 bases). The germline gives CDR1 LGHNA, CDR2 YNFKEQ. The CDR3 runs 14 residues. V lost 1 base and J lost 9, with 15 bases in between. CDR3 DNA sequence: TGTGCCAGCAGCCAAGGACAGACGGGGGATCGCTACACCTTC. Its protein is CASSQGQTGDRYTF.

J is TRBJ1-4 and V is TRBV19; no reliable D call. The CDR3 totals 10 residues. V was trimmed by 6 bases and J by 7 bases, leaving 3 bases between them. Germline V gene lookup returns CDR1 LNHDA and CDR2 SQIVND (reference sequence). The CDR3 is CASRGEKLFF. The CDR3 nucleotides read TGTGCCAGTAGGGGTGAAAAACTGTTTTTT.

This clone was recorded a few times. This rearrangement joins TRBV13 to TRBJ1-6; 11 bases line up with TRBD1. The CDR3 loop spans 16 amino acids. The germline gives CDR1 PRHDT, CDR2 FYEKMQ (reference sequence). J was trimmed by 6 bases and V by 3 bases; bases with no gene match: 4. CDR3 amino acids: CASSFGTGGINSPLHF. CDR3 nucleotide sequence: TGTGCCAGCAGCTTCGGGACAGGGGGGATTAATTCACCCCTCCACTTT.

The chain joins TRBV6-6 to TRBJ1-1; D is perhaps TRBD1 (6 bases). Germline V CDR1 and CDR2: MNHNY, SVGAGI (reference sequence). V lost 2 bases to trimming and J lost 4 bases, with 11 bases between them. There are 14 residues in the CDR3. CDR3 sequence: CASSYPGERTEAFF. The CDR3, as DNA: TGTGCCAGCAGTTACCCAGGGGAGCGCACTGAAGCTTTCTTT.